These 27 T cell receptor beta chains were all obtained from the same sample, sequenced in a study of cytomegalovirus exposure and HLA in healthy donors. The study ran its PCR with 60 Vbeta and 13 Jbeta primers. Assay used: immunoSEQ multiplex PCR; TCRdb lists only in-frame clones, some missing. The sample has over 150,000 clones, 70% to 85% seen once. The sequencing sample was made of PBMCs. The receptors come from a middle-aged man in good health and CMV-seronegative.

This clone was recorded once. The chain has TRBV5-4 and TRBJ1-2, with D perhaps matching TRBD1 (5 bases). Germline V gene sequence: CDR1 SGHNT, CDR2 YYREEE (reference sequence). Trimming pared 6 bases from V and 3 bases from J, leaving 21 bases between. The CDR3 consists of 16 residues. This CDR3 reads CASTWRPGREDYGYTF. The CDR3, as DNA: TGTGCCAGCACCTGGCGGCCGGGCAGGGAGGACTATGGCTACACCTTC.

The V gene is TRBV29-1, the J gene TRBJ1-1; D remains ambiguous. The CDR3 length is 13 residues. The V gene lost 4 bases and the J gene lost 0 bases, with 9 bases spanning the gap. Germline assignment: CDR1 SQVTM and CDR2 ANQGSEA. The DNA for the CDR3 is TGCAGCGTTGGTCAGGCTTTGAACACTGAAGCTTTCTTT. It is translated as CSVGQALNTEAFF. The full variable domain, completed using reference TRBV29-1 and TRBJ1-1, is SAVISQKPSRDICQRGTSLTIQCQVDSQVTMMFWYRQQPGQSLTLIATANQGSEATYESGFVIDKFPISRPNLTFSTLTVSNMSPEDSSIYLCSVGQALNTEAFFGQGTRLTVV.

Turning to this clone: A junction boundary mismatches the germline segment, possibly from a read error. The chain is built from TRBV7-2 and TRBJ2-4, with D possibly matching TRBD2 (5 bases). CDR3 length equals 14 residues. From germline, CDR1 is SGHTA and CDR2 FQGNSA. CDR3 coding DNA: TGTGCCAGCAGCCCTCTGGGAGTGGAAAACAGTCAGTACTTC. This gives the protein CASSPLGVENSQYF.

This clone has just one count. The chain uses TRBV11-2 and TRBJ1-4; possible D gene TRBD1, 6 bases. Trimming removed 1 base at V and 8 bases at J, with 14 bases between. CDR3 length equals 15 residues. Germline values: CDR1 SGHAT, CDR2 FQNNGV. CDR3 amino acids: CASSLVSGGQEKLFF. CDR3 coding DNA: TGTGCCAGCAGCTTAGTTTCGGGGGGGCAGGAAAAACTGTTTTTT.

The rearrangement links TRBV28 to TRBJ2-5; 15 bases agree with TRBD2. V lost 1 base, J lost 11 bases, and 11 bases stayed unmatched. This CDR3 has 17 amino acids. CDR1 MDHEN and CDR2 SYDVKM come from the germline V gene. This chain's CDR3 is CASSLYGLAGGPREQYF. The CDR3, as DNA: TGTGCCAGCAGTTTATACGGACTAGCGGGAGGGCCGCGGGAGCAGTACTTC.

This sequence joins TRBV4-1 and TRBJ2-1, with TRBD2 identical over 16 bases. The CDR3 covers 22 residues. V was pared by 0 bases and J by 1 base, with 12 bases of the junction left unmatched. Germline V CDR1 and CDR2: MGHRA, YSYEKL. As DNA, the CDR3 is TGCGCCAGCAGCCAAGATCTGGGAACGGGACTAGCGGGAGGGAGGTCCTACAATGAGCAGTTCTTC. Encoded protein: CASSQDLGTGLAGGRSYNEQFF.

The chain's CDR3 is CASRPGSQPQHF. CDR3 DNA: TGTGCCAGCAGACCCGGTAGTCAGCCCCAGCATTTT. V and J are TRBV7-9 and TRBJ1-5; D unresolved. The CDR3 totals 12 residues. Per the germline V gene, CDR1 is SEHNR and CDR2 is FQNEAQ (reference sequence). Trimming stripped 6 bases from V and 6 bases from J, with 9 bases between.

The chain uses TRBV7-2 and TRBJ2-5; the match to TRBD1 covers 7 bases. The junction had 8 bases not matched to a gene; V was cut back by 8 bases and J by 5 bases. Germline-derived CDR1 and CDR2 are SGHTA and FQGNSA. CDR3 size: 13 residues. The CDR3 coding sequence is TGTGCCAGCGCTAACAGGGGTCCGGAGACCCAGTACTTC. Translation gives CASANRGPETQYF.

The rearrangement links TRBV7-9 to TRBJ2-6; 12 positions agree with TRBD2. CDR1 is SEHNR and CDR2 is FQNEAQ in the germline V gene (reference sequence). V lost 5 bases and J lost 1; bases outside the gene matches: 6. The CDR3 extends over 18 amino acids. CDR3 protein: CASSPGTSGSSGANVLTF. The DNA for the CDR3 is TGTGCCAGCAGCCCAGGGACTAGCGGGTCTTCTGGGGCCAACGTCCTGACTTTC.

The chain carries TRBV5-5 and TRBJ2-1; D is possibly TRBD2 (5 bases). V gave up 1 base and J gave up 4 bases, with 9 bases separating them. The CDR3 extends over 14 amino acids. The germline V gene has CDR1 SGHKS and CDR2 YYEKEE (reference sequence). CDR3 loop: CASSLLSGYNEQFF. The CDR3 coding sequence is TGTGCCAGCAGCTTGCTCAGCGGATACAATGAGCAGTTCTTC.

The chain is built from TRBV28 and TRBJ2-7, with D unresolved. The length of the CDR3 is 12 residues. Germline V gives CDR1 MDHEN, CDR2 SYDVKM. V was cut by 3 bases and J by 3 bases, with 6 bases left in between. The CDR3 DNA reads as TGTGCCAGCAGTTTCTCTTTCTACGAGCAGTACTTC. Protein sequence: CASSFSFYEQYF.

J is TRBJ2-1 and V is TRBV4-1, with 7 bases aligning to TRBD2. This CDR3 comprises 17 residues. Germline assignment: CDR1 MGHRA and CDR2 YSYEKL. Trimming removed 0 bases from V and 4 bases from J; junction bases left unmatched: 9. The CDR3 nucleotides are TGCGCCAGCAGCCAAGATCCTAGCGGAGGGGATTACAATGAGCAGTTCTTC. As protein: CASSQDPSGGDYNEQFF.

This chain links TRBV19 with TRBJ2-6; TRBD1 matches 7 bases. The length of the CDR3 is 16 residues. Germline V gene data show CDR1 as LNHDA and CDR2 as SQIVND (reference sequence). V was clipped by 4 bases and J by 1 base; unmatched bases: 4. CDR3 residues: CASSTRQGSGANVLTF. The DNA of the CDR3 is TGTGCCAGTAGTACCCGACAGGGTTCTGGGGCCAACGTCCTGACTTTC.

The J gene is TRBJ2-1, the V gene TRBV27; 11 bases are shared with TRBD2. The CDR3 totals 15 residues. Germline V gene sequence: CDR1 MNHEY, CDR2 SMNVEV (reference sequence). After removal of 6 bases from V and 3 bases from J, the junction contained 4 bases not matched to a gene. In DNA form, the CDR3 reads TGTGCCAGCAGAGTAGCGGGAGGGGGCTACAATGAGCAGTTCTTC. Residues: CASRVAGGGYNEQFF.

This chain uses TRBV9 with TRBJ2-1; TRBD2 matches at 11 bases. The CDR3 has 14 residues. Germline values: CDR1 SGDLS, CDR2 YYNGEE. Trimming took 5 bases from V and 9 from J; bases not matched to a gene: 7. This CDR3 is CASSTSGSPIEQFF. Here the CDR3 DNA reads TGTGCCAGCAGTACTAGCGGGAGCCCGATTGAGCAGTTCTTC.

This clone was found a few times. The V call is TRBV18, the J call TRBJ2-3, with D possibly being TRBD2 (6 bases). The CDR3 covers 17 residues. V lost 3 bases to trimming and J lost 0 bases, with 16 bases between them. The germline CDR1 and CDR2 sequences are KGHSH and LQKENI. As DNA, the CDR3 is TGTGCCAGCTCACCGATATATCAGCGGGCCAGCACAGATACGCAGTATTTT. Translated: CASSPIYQRASTDTQYF. The variable domain in full, with the rest retrieved from reference TRBV18 and TRBJ2-3, is NAGVMQNPRHLVRRRGQEARLRCSPMKGHSHVYWYRQLPEEGLKFMVYLQKENIIDESGMPKERFSAEFPKEGPSILRIQQVVRGDSAAYFCASSPIYQRASTDTQYFGPGTRLTVL.

The V call is TRBV5-1, the J call TRBJ2-7; a possible D gene is TRBD2 (6 bases). The CDR3 extends over 11 amino acids. The germline V gene has CDR1 SGHRS and CDR2 YFSETQ. This CDR3 is CEVGGDYEQYF. The CDR3 DNA sequence: TGCGAAGTGGGGGGAGACTACGAGCAGTACTTC.

The chain combines TRBV2 with TRBJ1-6; 8 positions agree with TRBD1. CDR1 and CDR2 (germline): SNHLY, FYNNEI. CDR3 length equals 13 residues. V lost 10 bases, J lost 7 bases, and 6 bases stayed unmatched. The CDR3 DNA reads TGTGCCATCCCAGGGGGCTGGAATTCACCCCTCCACTTT. Encoded protein: CAIPGGWNSPLHF.

This chain uses TRBV6-6 with TRBJ2-7, with D possibly matching TRBD1 (6 bases). Germline V gene sequence: CDR1 MNHNY, CDR2 SVGAGI (reference sequence). Trimming took 5 bases from V and 1 from J, leaving 12 bases between them. CDR3 size: 14 residues. CDR3 sequence: CASSPYRASYEQYF. The CDR3 DNA reads TGTGCCAGCAGTCCCTACAGGGCGTCCTACGAGCAGTACTTC.

The rearrangement links TRBV4-1 to TRBJ1-1, with 9 nucleotides matching TRBD1. Per germline, CDR1 MGHRA and CDR2 YSYEKL. J lost 4 bases, V lost 1 base, and 4 bases had no gene match. CDR3 size: 15 residues. The CDR3 nucleotides are TGCGCCAGCAGCCAAGGCGACAGGGGGGGCACTGAAGCTTTCTTT. This encodes CASSQGDRGGTEAFF.

This chain connects TRBV7-9 to TRBJ2-5; TRBD2 might be the D (6 bases). The V end was cut by 4 bases, the J end by 3 bases, with 15 bases between. Germline CDR1 is SEHNR and CDR2 is FQNEAQ (reference sequence). The length of the CDR3 is 15 residues. DNA of the CDR3: TGTGCCAGCAGCTCCCTCGACTGGGGGGAAGAGACCCAGTACTTC. Encoded protein: CASSSLDWGEETQYF.

V and J are TRBV5-1 and TRBJ2-3; 10 bases are a match to TRBD2. Germline CDR1 and CDR2: SGHRS and YFSETQ. Trimming removed 1 base from V and 4 bases from J; junction bases left unmatched: 9. This CDR3 spans 17 amino acids. CDR3 in amino acids: CASSLYLRTSGADTQYF. The DNA for the CDR3 is TGCGCCAGCAGCTTGTATCTGCGGACTAGCGGCGCAGATACGCAGTATTTT.

This chain joins TRBV7-2 and TRBJ2-3, with a possible D match to TRBD1 (5 bases). Germline CDR1 reads SGHTA; CDR2 reads FQGNSA. Trimming took off 5 bases at V and 5 bases at J, with 23 bases between the two ends. This CDR3 comprises 17 residues. The CDR3 region has the DNA TGTGCCAGCAGCCTCGTAGCTGGACCGCCCACAGGAGATACGCAGTATTTT. Its protein product is CASSLVAGPPTGDTQYF.

The rearrangement uses TRBV7-8 and TRBJ2-2; 7 bases are shared with TRBD1. The ends lost 5 bases at V and 5 bases at J; junction bases unmatched: 8. The CDR3 totals 15 residues. Germline CDR1 is SGHVS and CDR2 is FQNEAQ. The CDR3 bases are TGTGCCAGCAGCCCGACAGGGCTTCGGACCGGGGAGCTGTTTTTT. Amino acid sequence: CASSPTGLRTGELFF.

The chain uses TRBV2 and TRBJ2-1; TRBD1 matches 10 bases. This CDR3 has 15 amino acids. Per germline, CDR1 SNHLY and CDR2 FYNNEI. J lost 0 bases, V lost 6 bases, and 2 bases had no gene match. The CDR3 DNA follows: TGTGCCAGCAGGGGACAGGGGAGCTCCTACAATGAGCAGTTCTTC. It yields the protein CASRGQGSSYNEQFF.

The V gene is TRBV18, the J gene TRBJ2-7; D ambiguous. Trimming pared 0 bases from V and 2 bases from J, leaving 8 bases between. The CDR3 spans 14 residues. Germline loops: CDR1 KGHSH, CDR2 LQKENI. CDR3 in DNA: TGTGCCAGCTCACCACCGGTACAGACCTACGAGCAGTACTTC. Translated: CASSPPVQTYEQYF.

The V call is TRBV28, the J call TRBJ1-6, with unresolved D. Germline V gives CDR1 MDHEN, CDR2 SYDVKM. The CDR3 is 16 residues long. Trimming took off 3 bases at V and 7 bases at J, with 16 bases between the two ends. CDR3: CASSFRGGVGNSPLHF. The CDR3 DNA follows: TGTGCCAGCAGTTTTCGTGGAGGAGTGGGGAATTCACCCCTCCACTTT.